These T cell receptor beta chains were read from a single sample in a study of Graves' ophthalmopathy and Graves' hyperthyroidism. TCRdb passed the multiplex PCR reads through MiXCR, listing each CDR3 protein once. The sample records around 590,000 distinct CDR3 sequences, approximately 37% being singletons. The sequenced material came from peripheral blood or thyroid tissue (not recorded which). These receptors were obtained from an adult man with Graves' hyperthyroidism. Both conserved end residues are part of each CDR3. D genes are given only for firm matches. The size of a clone is reported for some rows only, either as once, few or many, or as a class for expanded clones.

>TRBJ2-6|-|TRBD1|TRBV29-1
TGCAGCGTTGAATACAGGGGGGATGGGGCCAACGTCCTGACTTTC
CSVEYRGDGANVLTF
>TRBJ1-2|-|-|TRBV9
TGTGCCAGCAGCGTGAGGGGGGACGACTATGGCTACACCTTC
CASSVRGDDYGYTF
>TRBJ2-7|many|TRBD2|TRBV7-6
TGTGCCAGCAGCTGGAGGACTAGCGGAGGACACTACGAGCAGTACTTC
CASSWRTSGGHYEQYF
>TRBJ1-5|-|TRBD1|TRBV4-1
TGCGCCAGCAGCCAAATCGGACAGGGGGCCTCTCAGCCCCAGCATTTT
CASSQIGQGASQPQHF
>TRBJ1-2|-|-|TRBV20-1
TGCAGTGAAGGGGGAGGATTCTATGGCTACACCTTC
CSEGGGFYGYTF
>TRBJ1-1|once|-|TRBV29-1
TGCAGCGTTGTGGAGGGGAGCTCTGGGGCCTTAGAAGCTTTCTTT
CSVVEGSSGALEAFF
>TRBJ2-1|-|-|TRBV20-1
TGCAGTGCTAGGACGTTCAGCCCTCCCTACAATGAGCAGTTCTTC
CSARTFSPPYNEQFF
>TRBJ2-7|once|TRBD2|TRBV7-6
TGTGCCAGTAGCGCGGGAGCAGCCGAGCAGTACTTC
CASSAGAAEQYF
>TRBJ2-3|-|-|TRBV29-1
TGCAGCGTTGCTCGTGGGGTCTCCGATACGCAGTATTTT
CSVARGVSDTQYF
>TRBJ1-5|many|-|TRBV12-3/TRBV12-4
TGTGCCAGCAGTTTTGGCCAGCGCAATCAGCCCCAGCATTTT
CASSFGQRNQPQHF
>TRBJ2-7|many|TRBD2|TRBV20-1
TGCAGTGCTAGTGGCCCCGGACTAGTGAAGGGCGAGCAGTACTTC
CSASGPGLVKGEQYF
>TRBJ1-1|many|-|TRBV7-6
TGTGCCAGCAGCTTAGGTTTAGGGGGGACTGAAGCTTTCTTT
CASSLGLGGTEAFF
>TRBJ1-5|few|-|TRBV20-1
TGCAGTGTCTCACGGGGCAGGCTCAATCAGCCCCAGCATTTT
CSVSRGRLNQPQHF
>TRBJ1-5|-|-|TRBV6-1
TGTGCCAGCATATTAGGTCGTGGCGGCAATCAGCCCCAGCATTTT
CASILGRGGNQPQHF
>TRBJ1-1|-|-|TRBV7-2
TGTGCCAGCAGCTTGGGGGCGGGGGCTTCGAAGAACACTGAAGCTTTCTTT
CASSLGAGASKNTEAFF
>TRBJ1-5|many|TRBD1|TRBV15
TGTGCCACCAGCCCAAGAGGACAGGCACTTAATCAGCCCCAGCATTTT
CATSPRGQALNQPQHF
>TRBJ2-7|-|-|TRBV14
TGTGCCAGCGGCCAAGTATGGACAGCAGCTCTCTACGAGCAGTACTTC
CASGQVWTAALYEQYF
>TRBJ1-2|many|TRBD1|TRBV20-1
TGCAGTGCTAGGCCAGGGGGCGAATTGGGCTACACCTTC
CSARPGGELGYTF
>TRBJ2-5|-|-|TRBV19
TGTGCCAGTAGTATGGGATACCAGTACCAAGAGACCCAGTACTTC
CASSMGYQYQETQYF
>TRBJ2-2|-|TRBD2|TRBV29-1
TGCAGCGTTGTGGCGGGAGGGACCGGGGAGCTGTTTTTT
CSVVAGGTGELFF
>TRBJ1-6|many|-|TRBV11-2
TGTGCCAGCAGCTTGAGGGGATGGGGGTCACCCCTCCACTTT
CASSLRGWGSPLHF
>TRBJ2-3|-|-|TRBV7-2
TGTGCCAGCAGCTACGGCGGCGTCACAGATACGCAGTATTTT
CASSYGGVTDTQYF
>TRBJ2-2|few|-|TRBV5-6
TGTGCCAGCAGCCGAATGATCGCCGGGGAGCTGTTTTTT
CASSRMIAGELFF
>TRBJ1-1|-|TRBD1|TRBV10-3
TGTGCCATCAGTGAGGACAGGGGGCGGAACACTGAAGCTTTCTTT
CAISEDRGRNTEAFF
>TRBJ2-3|-|-|TRBV24-1
TGTGCCACCAGGGGACGTACGGGATCAACCACAGATACGCGGTATTTT
CATRGRTGSTTDTRYF
>TRBJ2-1|few|-|TRBV7-2
TGTGCCAGCAGCTTGGACCCGACCCCACTCAATGAGCAGTTCTTC
CASSLDPTPLNEQFF
>TRBJ1-1|many|-|TRBV2
TGTGCCAGCATAAACAGGGTTGGAGAGACTGAAGCTTTCTTT
CASINRVGETEAFF
>TRBJ1-1|many|-|TRBV2
TGTGCCAGCAGTGAAAGGACCGGGATGAACACTGAAGCTTTCTTT
CASSERTGMNTEAFF
>TRBJ1-2|-|-|TRBV30
TGTGCCTTAACAGGGAAAGGCTACACCTTC
CALTGKGYTF
>TRBJ1-5|many|-|TRBV20-1
TGCAGTGCTAGTAGCGGCAGGGCGAATCAGCCCCAGCATTTT
CSASSGRANQPQHF
>TRBJ2-3|-|-|TRBV20-1
TGCAGTGCTAGCGACAGAACCGAAAGCACAGATACGCAGTATTTT
CSASDRTESTDTQYF
>TRBJ2-2|many|-|TRBV7-9
TGTGCCAGCGGTGGGGGACCGAACACCGGGGAGCTGTTTTTT
CASGGGPNTGELFF
>TRBJ1-6|-|TRBD1|TRBV3-1
TGTGCCAGCAGCCAAATACAGGGGGCGCATAGTTCACCCCTCCACTTT
CASSQIQGAHSSPLHF
>TRBJ2-7|-|-|TRBV6-5
TGTGCCATCCTTTTCGAGCAGTACTTC
CAILFEQYF
>TRBJ2-5|-|TRBD1|TRBV7-2
TGTGCCGCCGACAGGGGCCATCGCGAGACCCAGTACTTC
CAADRGHRETQYF
>TRBJ1-6|many|TRBD1|TRBV3-1
TGTGCCAGCAGCCAAGCGGGGACAGGGAGGACACCCCTCCACTTT
CASSQAGTGRTPLHF
>TRBJ1-4|many|-|TRBV11-2
TGTGCCAGCAGCTCCCGGCCGGCGCCAACTAATGAAAAACTGTTTTTT
CASSSRPAPTNEKLFF
>TRBJ2-5|many|-|TRBV11-2
TGTGCCAGCAGCTTAGGAGGAGTTGAAGGGACCCAGTACTTC
CASSLGGVEGTQYF
>TRBJ1-5|-|TRBD1|TRBV24-1
TGTGCCACCAGCGTTGCACAGGGGAGGAATCAGCCCCAGCATTTT
CATSVAQGRNQPQHF
>TRBJ1-1|-|-|TRBV19
TGTGCCAGTAGTCCAAAGGTGACGCACACTGAAGCTTTCTTT
CASSPKVTHTEAFF
>TRBJ2-7|many|TRBD1|TRBV6-2/TRBV6-3
TGTGCCAGCAGTAATCTAGGGGGCGACGAGCAGTACTTC
CASSNLGGDEQYF
>TRBJ2-2|many|TRBD1|TRBV10-2
TGCGCCAGCTCGGGACAGAAGGACACCGGGGAGCTGTTTTTT
CASSGQKDTGELFF
>TRBJ1-1|-|-|TRBV28
TGTGCCAGCAATACGCCCACGAACACTGAAGCTTTCTTT
CASNTPTNTEAFF
>TRBJ2-3|-|-|TRBV29-1
TGCAGCGTCGGCCCGAGGGGGGCTGCCGATACGCAGTATTTT
CSVGPRGAADTQYF
>TRBJ1-4|-|TRBD1|TRBV4-2
TGTGCCAGCAGCCAAGTTAAGGCGAGACAAGGGGGCTATGAAAAACTGTTTTTT
CASSQVKARQGGYEKLFF
>TRBJ1-4|many|-|TRBV10-2
TGCGCCACACAGGGAGTTAATGAAAAACTGTTTTTT
CATQGVNEKLFF
>TRBJ2-1|-|TRBD1|TRBV11-3
TGTGCCAGCAGCCCGTGGACAGGGGCTAATGAGCAGTTCTTC
CASSPWTGANEQFF
>TRBJ1-6|-|-|TRBV10-3
TGTGCCAGCAGTACTTGGGACGGGGCCTATAATTCACCCCTCCACTTT
CASSTWDGAYNSPLHF
>TRBJ2-7|-|-|TRBV5-4
TGTGCCAGCAGTGGAAGCGAACCTTTGATCGAGCAGTACTTC
CASSGSEPLIEQYF
>TRBJ2-3|-|-|TRBV5-5
TGTGCCAGCAGCTTGCCGGGGATCCGGGGCGCAGATACGCAGTATTTT
CASSLPGIRGADTQYF
>TRBJ2-2|few|-|TRBV9
TGTGCCAGCAGCCCTGTTGGGGGGAAAAACACCGGGGAGCTGTTTTTT
CASSPVGGKNTGELFF
>TRBJ2-5|-|TRBD1|TRBV10-3
TGTGCCATCAGTGCCCGAGGGGGCGGCGAGACCCAGTACTTC
CAISARGGGETQYF
>TRBJ1-1|-|-|TRBV7-9
TGTGCCAGCAGCTTGGCGGGAAGCTGGCACACTGAAGCTTTCTTT
CASSLAGSWHTEAFF
>TRBJ1-1|-|-|TRBV29-1
TGCAGCGTTGGGAGTCGGGGCGCGGGAAAAGCTTTCTTT
CSVGSRGAGKAFF
>TRBJ2-5|many|TRBD2|TRBV24-1
TGTGCCACCAGTGCCGCCGGGACTAGCGGGAGTCATGAGACCCAGTACTTC
CATSAAGTSGSHETQYF
>TRBJ1-5|few|-|TRBV15
TGTGCCACCAGCAGAGATAGAGGTAGCAATCAGCCCCAGCATTTT
CATSRDRGSNQPQHF